This is a list of T cell receptor beta chains from one sample in a study of radiotherapy plus CTLA-4 blockade in lung cancer. Profiling relied on immunoSEQ multiplex PCR, and the TCRdb table lists in-frame clones only, not all of them. The table lists tens of thousands of clones, about four fifths of them singletons. Source: peripheral blood, taken from a patient treated with radiotherapy plus ipilimumab. These receptors were collected from a human donor with non-small cell lung cancer that progressed on radiotherapy plus ipilimumab. Each CDR3 is given without its conserved first and last residue. Clone size is not always given. Where it is, it says once, few, many or a class for expanded clones.

size | J | V | CDR3
- | TRBJ2-5 | TRBV2 | ASRRRTGETQY
- | TRBJ2-3 | TRBV7-2 | ASSWALAGGTDTQY
- | TRBJ1-1 | TRBV12-5 | ASGAGANTEAF
many | TRBJ1-1 | TRBV2 | ASRPRTMQNTEAF
once | TRBJ2-2 | TRBV7-8 | ASSRTGARTGELF
- | TRBJ1-3 | TRBV9 | ASSPRDRGPGNTIY
- | TRBJ1-3 | TRBV18 | ASSGQGGNTIY
- | TRBJ1-1 | TRBV10-3 | AITDEQGTTEAF
- | TRBJ1-1 | TRBV15 | ATSRTGLGNTEAF
- | TRBJ2-7 | TRBV18 | ASSPTPGLAYEQY
- | TRBJ2-5 | TRBV4-1 | ASRRTGGTYETQY
once | TRBJ2-7 | TRBV5-1 | ASSLVVEAYEQY
- | TRBJ2-1 | TRBV7-3 | ASSSGLAGASEQF
- | TRBJ1-1 | TRBV7-6 | ASSLPDWNTEAF
medium-sized | TRBJ1-1 | TRBV19 | ASSAGTTEAF
- | TRBJ1-2 | TRBV11-2 | ASSSVQGWNYGYT
few | TRBJ1-2 | TRBV10-2 | ASSTSPRYGYT
- | TRBJ1-3 | TRBV4-1 | ASSPGPGNTIY
few | TRBJ1-4 | TRBV5-1 | ASSFSYTENNEKLF
- | TRBJ2-3 | TRBV5-1 | ASAPGLDTDTQY
- | TRBJ1-5 | TRBV28 | ASRGQRGSGRPQH
once | TRBJ1-2 | TRBV6-5 | ASKGGSDYGYT
- | TRBJ2-7 | TRBV13 | ASSPAIRAETYEQY
few | TRBJ1-5 | TRBV6-1 | ASGLAEQPQH
- | TRBJ2-2 | TRBV2 | ASSGYVGQGSGELF
once | TRBJ1-1 | TRBV6-6 | AIGTYTEAF
- | TRBJ2-2 | TRBV10-1 | ASGPNTGELF
- | TRBJ2-1 | TRBV11-2 | ASSLGGGILRNEQF
- | TRBJ1-2 | TRBV18 | ASSPSSQGALNYGYT
- | TRBJ1-5 | TRBV19 | ASSIVAGQAGQPQH
- | TRBJ1-2 | TRBV6-5 | ASSKGQGAGYT
- | TRBJ1-2 | TRBV6-5 | ASNSPGWGYT
- | TRBJ2-3 | TRBV5-4 | ASSQKGLATTDTQY
few | TRBJ1-6 | TRBV29-1 | SARIGTGDSPLH
few | TRBJ1-1 | TRBV28 | ASSFPGNGNTEAF